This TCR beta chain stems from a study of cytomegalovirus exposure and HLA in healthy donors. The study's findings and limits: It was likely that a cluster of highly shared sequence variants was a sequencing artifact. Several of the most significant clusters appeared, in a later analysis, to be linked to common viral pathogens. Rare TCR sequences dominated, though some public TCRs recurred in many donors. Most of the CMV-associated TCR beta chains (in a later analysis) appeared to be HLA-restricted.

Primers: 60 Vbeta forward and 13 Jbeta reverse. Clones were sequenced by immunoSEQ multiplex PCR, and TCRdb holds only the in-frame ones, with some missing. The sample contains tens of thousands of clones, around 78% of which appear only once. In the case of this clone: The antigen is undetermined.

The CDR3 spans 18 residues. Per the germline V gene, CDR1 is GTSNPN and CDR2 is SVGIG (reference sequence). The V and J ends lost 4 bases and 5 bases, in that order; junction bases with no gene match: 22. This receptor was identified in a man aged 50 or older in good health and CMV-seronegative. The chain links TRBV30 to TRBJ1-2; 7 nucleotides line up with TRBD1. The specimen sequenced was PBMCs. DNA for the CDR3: TGTGCCTGGAAGGGTGGACTCCACAGGGGCGCCCAGGGGTATGGCTACACCTTC. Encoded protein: CAWKGGLHRGAQGYGYTF.